The 14 T cell receptor beta chains listed next were all sequenced from one sample in a study of response to subunit inactivated influenza vaccine. TCRdb re-analysed the RT-PCR reads in MiXCR, keeping a single row per CDR3 protein. The sample lists approximately 680,000 distinct CDR3 sequences; about a sixth were seen once. The sequencing used PBMCs from blood, collected about 11 days after vaccination. The receptors come from a man in his fifties who received an inactivated influenza vaccine.

This clonotype was recorded a few times. The chain uses TRBV20-1 and TRBJ2-4; the D is unclear. The V gene's germline CDR1 is DFQATT and CDR2 SNEGSKA (reference sequence). The germline V and J ends were trimmed by 3 bases and 7 bases, with 19 bases remaining between them. CDR3 length equals 15 residues. The CDR3 loop is CSASIRPALQNIQYF. The CDR3 bases are TGCAGTGCTAGTATCAGGCCGGCCCTCCAGAACATTCAGTACTTC.

The chain recombines TRBV7-8 with TRBJ1-5; D is possibly TRBD1 (5 bases). V was trimmed by 5 bases and J by 3 bases, leaving 17 bases between them. Germline values: CDR1 SGHVS, CDR2 FQNEAQ. The CDR3 extends over 16 amino acids. The CDR3 loop reads CASSARVRSANQPQHF. In DNA, the CDR3 is TGTGCCAGCAGCGCCAGGGTTCGTAGTGCCAATCAGCCCCAGCATTTT.

V usage is TRBV4-3 and J usage is TRBJ2-4, with 7 bases identical to TRBD1. Germline CDR1 is LGHNA and CDR2 is YSLEER. V dropped 0 bases and J dropped 5; count of bases not matched to a gene: 7. The CDR3 covers 16 residues. In DNA, the CDR3 is TGCGCCAGCAGCCAAGATGAGGGGGCTGGGGAAAACATTCAGTACTTC. Translating it yields CASSQDEGAGENIQYF.

This rearrangement joins TRBV6-1 to TRBJ1-1; D is possibly TRBD1 (6 bases). This CDR3 has 14 amino acids. The germline V gene encodes CDR1 MNHNS and CDR2 SASEGT. Deletions cut 6 bases from V and 2 bases from J, with 13 bases between. For the CDR3, the DNA is TGTGCCAGCAGGTTCCAGGGGATTAACACTGAAGCTTTCTTT. As protein: CASRFQGINTEAFF.

The rearrangement uses TRBV4-3 and TRBJ1-1, with D perhaps TRBD1 (5 bases). The CDR3 has 12 amino acids. Germline V gene sequence: CDR1 LGHNA, CDR2 YSLEER. Trimming took 1 base from V and 5 from J, leaving 5 bases between them. CDR3 sequence (DNA): TGCGCCAGCAGCCAAGGACAGACTGAAGCTTTCTTT. It specifies CASSQGQTEAFF.

In its sample, this clonotype was seen many times. The J gene is TRBJ2-5, the V gene TRBV20-1; 10 bases map to TRBD2. The ends lost 6 bases at V and 5 bases at J; junction bases unmatched: 21. CDR3 length: 18 amino acids. CDR1 DFQATT and CDR2 SNEGSKA come from the germline V gene (reference sequence). CDR3 nucleotides: TGCAGTGCCGCCCCAAAATCCCTAGCGGGGGTTATTACGGAGACCCAGTACTTC. It is translated as CSAAPKSLAGVITETQYF.

V usage is TRBV9 and J usage is TRBJ2-7, with 9 bases aligning to TRBD2. V was pared by 3 bases and J by 4 bases, with 8 bases of the junction left unmatched. The CDR3 runs 15 residues. The germline gives CDR1 SGDLS, CDR2 YYNGEE. This chain's CDR3 is CASSANSGSQYEQYF. Here the CDR3 DNA reads TGTGCCAGCAGCGCCAATAGCGGGAGCCAGTACGAGCAGTACTTC.

This clonotype has a handful of counts. The chain uses TRBV4-2 and TRBJ2-1; no clear D gene. Germline values: CDR1 LGHNA, CDR2 YNFKEQ. Between the trimmed V and J ends, which lost 0 bases and 1 base, there was a span of 13 bases. The length of the CDR3 is 17 residues. DNA for the CDR3: TGTGCCAGCAGCCAAGATCTTACGGGTCCGTCCTACAATGAGCAGTTCTTC. Its translation: CASSQDLTGPSYNEQFF.

This clonotype has more than one count but fewer than ten. V usage is TRBV5-1 and J usage is TRBJ2-5; the match to TRBD2 covers 14 bases. Germline V gene data show CDR1 as SGHRS and CDR2 as YFSETQ. The CDR3 is 18 residues long. The J segment lost 5 bases and the V segment lost 1 base, leaving 10 bases of the junction unmatched. The CDR3 bases are TGCGCCAGCAGCTTGCAAGGGACTAGCGGGAGAAGTTTGGAGACCCAGTACTTC. Translating it yields CASSLQGTSGRSLETQYF.

The chain links TRBV6-1 to TRBJ1-6; no reliable D call. Germline CDR1 and CDR2: MNHNS and SASEGT. This CDR3 region has 13 residues. V was shortened by 3 bases and J by 14 bases, with 14 bases between the two germline ends. CDR3 nucleotides: TGTGCCAGCAGTGACAGCATCCGCTTGGCCCTCCACTTT. Translated, it gives CASSDSIRLALHF.

V and J are TRBV7-2 and TRBJ2-1; the D gene is possibly TRBD1 (7 bases). V lost 1 base and J 0 bases, leaving 10 bases between the germline ends. This CDR3 spans 16 amino acids. Germline values: CDR1 SGHTA, CDR2 FQGNSA. In nucleotides, the CDR3 is TGTGCCAGCAGCTTAGGGGGGGACAGCTCCTACAATGAGCAGTTCTTC. This encodes CASSLGGDSSYNEQFF.

The rearrangement links TRBV9 to TRBJ2-2; D gene ambiguous. The CDR3 loop spans 13 amino acids. The germline V gene encodes CDR1 SGDLS and CDR2 YYNGEE. The V gene lost 0 bases and the J gene lost 6 bases, with 6 bases spanning the gap. The CDR3 sequence is CASSVDLPGELFF. The CDR3 nucleotides read TGTGCCAGCAGCGTAGACCTCCCCGGGGAGCTGTTTTTT.

This clonotype was detected a few times. The chain couples TRBV20-1 to TRBJ2-7, with 13 bases fitting TRBD2. The CDR3 contains 15 residues. Trimming took 2 bases from V and 3 from J; bases not matched to a gene: 4. Germline values: CDR1 DFQATT, CDR2 SNEGSKA (reference sequence). The CDR3 region is CSARPTSGGFYEQYF. The CDR3 DNA follows: TGCAGTGCTAGACCGACTAGCGGGGGGTTCTACGAGCAGTACTTC.

V usage is TRBV28 and J usage is TRBJ2-7, with 9 bases aligning to TRBD2. This CDR3 has 12 residues. Germline V gene data show CDR1 as MDHEN and CDR2 as SYDVKM. V lost 6 bases and J lost 12; bases outside the gene matches: 9. CDR3 nucleotide sequence: TGTGCCAGCAGCCTGAAGCCGGGACTAGCGTACTTC. It is translated as CASSLKPGLAYF.